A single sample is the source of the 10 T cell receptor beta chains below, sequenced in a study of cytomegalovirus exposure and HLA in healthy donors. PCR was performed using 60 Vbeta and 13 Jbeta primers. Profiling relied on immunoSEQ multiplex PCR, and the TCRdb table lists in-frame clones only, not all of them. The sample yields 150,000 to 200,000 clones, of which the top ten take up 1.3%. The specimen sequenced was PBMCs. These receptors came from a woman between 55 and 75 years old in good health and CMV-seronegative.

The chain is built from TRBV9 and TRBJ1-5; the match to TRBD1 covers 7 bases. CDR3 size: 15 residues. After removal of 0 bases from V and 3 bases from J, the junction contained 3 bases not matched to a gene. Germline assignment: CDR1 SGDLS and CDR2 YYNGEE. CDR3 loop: CASSVGDSLNQPQHF. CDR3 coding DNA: TGTGCCAGCAGCGTAGGGGACAGCCTCAATCAGCCCCAGCATTTT.

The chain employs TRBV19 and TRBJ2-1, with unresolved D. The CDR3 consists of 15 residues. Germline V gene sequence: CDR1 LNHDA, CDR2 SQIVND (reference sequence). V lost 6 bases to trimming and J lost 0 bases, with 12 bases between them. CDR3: CASSRQILSYNEQFF. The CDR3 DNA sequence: TGTGCCAGTAGCAGGCAAATCCTCTCCTACAATGAGCAGTTCTTC.

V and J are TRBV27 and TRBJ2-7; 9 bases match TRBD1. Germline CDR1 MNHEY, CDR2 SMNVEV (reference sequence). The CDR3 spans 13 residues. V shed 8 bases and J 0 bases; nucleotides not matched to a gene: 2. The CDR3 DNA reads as TGTGCCAGCCGGGACAGGGACTCCTACGAGCAGTACTTC. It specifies CASRDRDSYEQYF.

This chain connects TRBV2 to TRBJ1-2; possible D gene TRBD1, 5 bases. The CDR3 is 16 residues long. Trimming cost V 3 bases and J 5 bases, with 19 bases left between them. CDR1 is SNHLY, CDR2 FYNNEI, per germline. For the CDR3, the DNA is TGTGCCAGCAGTGAGCAGGGTAGGGAGGAGGGTTATGGCTACACCTTC. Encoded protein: CASSEQGREEGYGYTF.

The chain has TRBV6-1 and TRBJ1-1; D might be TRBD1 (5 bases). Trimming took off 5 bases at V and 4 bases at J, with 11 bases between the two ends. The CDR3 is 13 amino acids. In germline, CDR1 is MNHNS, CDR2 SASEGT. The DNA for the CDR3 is TGTGCCAGCAGTTCAGGGTACGGCACTGAAGCTTTCTTT. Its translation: CASSSGYGTEAFF.

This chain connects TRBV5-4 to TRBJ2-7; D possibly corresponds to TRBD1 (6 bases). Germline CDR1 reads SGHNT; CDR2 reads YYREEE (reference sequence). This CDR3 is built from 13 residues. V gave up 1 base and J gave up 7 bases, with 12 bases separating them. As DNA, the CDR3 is TGTGCCAGCAGCTTGATGGGGGCGAGGGAGCAGTACTTC. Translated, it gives CASSLMGAREQYF.

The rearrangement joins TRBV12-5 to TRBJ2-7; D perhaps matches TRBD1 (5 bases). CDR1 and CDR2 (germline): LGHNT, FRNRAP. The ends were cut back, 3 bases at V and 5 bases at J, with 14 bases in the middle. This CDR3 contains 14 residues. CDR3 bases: TGTGCTAGTGGTTTTGCGCAGGGTCCCAACGAGCAGTACTTC. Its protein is CASGFAQGPNEQYF.

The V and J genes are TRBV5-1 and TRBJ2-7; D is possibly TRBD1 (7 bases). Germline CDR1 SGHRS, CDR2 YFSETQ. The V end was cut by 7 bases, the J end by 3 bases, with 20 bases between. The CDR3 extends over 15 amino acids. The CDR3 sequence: CASPLGGTANYEQYF. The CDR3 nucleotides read TGCGCCAGCCCCCTTGGGGGGACAGCGAACTACGAGCAGTACTTC.

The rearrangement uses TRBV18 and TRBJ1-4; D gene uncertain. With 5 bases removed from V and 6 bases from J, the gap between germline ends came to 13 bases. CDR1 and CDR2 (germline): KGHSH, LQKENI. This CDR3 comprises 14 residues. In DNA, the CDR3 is TGTGCCAGCTCAGGAGGGCGCCTGGATGAAAAACTGTTTTTT. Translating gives CASSGGRLDEKLFF.

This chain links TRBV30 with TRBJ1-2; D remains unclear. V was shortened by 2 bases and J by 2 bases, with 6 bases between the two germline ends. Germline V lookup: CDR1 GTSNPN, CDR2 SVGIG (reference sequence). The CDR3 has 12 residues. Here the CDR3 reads CAWSSGNYGYTF. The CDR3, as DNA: TGTGCCTGGAGTTCAGGAAACTATGGCTACACCTTC.